This entry is about one TCR beta chain. The specificity of this receptor is unknown. Per-nucleotide qualities are absent, and no much larger clonotype sits a single base away. The data stem from a study of lymphopenia after photon versus proton radiotherapy (dated by TCRdb to between 2018 and 2021). Background on the whole study: Photon and proton radiation therapy were compared by the study for their immunological effects in patients with gastrointestinal tumors who developed high-grade lymphopenia. A cohort of under 25 patients with gastrointestinal tumors who received either photon or proton therapy and subsequently developed lymphopenia was included. The goal of the study was to characterize the differences between the two radiation modalities in how they affect the immune system. Summary of the overall study and its limitations: The survival association was assessed only in patients who died, and the authors presented better survival with proton therapy as a possibility rather than a demonstrated result. During treatment, patients who received photon therapy lost naive T cells and TCR diversity and gained effector/memory populations, whereas patients who received proton therapy remained relatively stable. After the lymphocyte count nadir, repertoires from photon-treated patients showed oligoclonal expansion, particularly of CD8+ Temra cells, and this expansion drove the decline in diversity. Among patients across the cohort who died, overall survival time showed an inverse correlation with a larger post-nadir drop in TCR diversity.

V and J lose 6 bases and 5 bases, and a span of 7 bases separates them. CDR1 and CDR2, per the germline V gene, are MNHNS and SASEGT. There are 11 amino acids in the CDR3, from cysteine to phenylalanine inclusive. Only CDR3 DNA is held: 33 bases, read in frame from base 1. Libraries were constructed by the immunoSEQ multiplex PCR assay. T cell repertoires were profiled by deep sequencing of rearranged TCR beta loci, alongside multiparametric flow cytometry. Entries here come from immuneACCESS through TCRdb and include only in-frame sequences with V and J called. Some clones fail to appear in such tables; in the studies checked, an unresolved V gene covers under half of the shortfall, and the cause of the remainder is unknown. The sample table shows more than 2,500 clones, and 76% are seen once. Approximately 53% of the sample rests with the top ten.

The rearranged chain carries TRBV6-1 and TRBJ2-5; too little of a D gene remains to name it. The clonotype was recovered from a man aged 80 or over with esophageal cancer. This sample comprised peripheral blood, obtained from a patient treated with proton-based radiotherapy. The CDR3 protein: CASRAMETQYF. DNA sequence: TGTGCCAGCAGGGCCATGGAGACCCAGTACTTC.